This note documents a single T cell receptor beta chain sequence. The sample comes from a study of blood T cell repertoires in COVID-19. On the study more broadly: The study drew acute and convalescent COVID-19 samples from the United States, Italy and Spain. PBMCs, B-cell-depleted T cells, or T cells were the source of the cDNA or gDNA that made up the material.

The germline CDR1 and CDR2 sequences are LNHDA and SQIVND (reference sequence). The CDR3 consists of 14 residues. Trimming stripped 7 bases from V and 2 bases from J, with 12 bases between. Assay used: immunoSEQ multiplex PCR; TCRdb lists only in-frame clones, some missing. The profile shows more than 200,000 clones, 80% to 85% of them singletons. The material sequenced was peripheral blood. The clonotype was recovered from a man in his forties with acute or convalescent COVID-19. The J gene is TRBJ1-5, the V gene TRBV19, with a possible D match to TRBD1 (6 bases). CDR3 loop: CASNPHRGNQPQHF. DNA of the CDR3: TGTGCCAGTAACCCTCACAGGGGCAATCAGCCCCAGCATTTT.